Following are 21 T cell receptor beta chains from one sample sequenced in a study of T cell changes during pregnancy in multiple sclerosis. Using immunoSEQ multiplex PCR, the repertoire was profiled, and TCRdb retains in-frame clones only, with some absent. The top ten clones hold 3% to 4.5% of a sample with about 57,000 clones, around 93% of them seen once. The specimen was peripheral blood, collected after pregnancy. The receptors were sampled from a female donor in good health, enrolled as a control in a pregnancy study.

This clone was seen just once. This sequence joins TRBV2 and TRBJ1-6, with TRBD1 matching 7 bases. The CDR3 consists of 13 residues. With 9 bases clipped from V and 8 bases from J, the junction kept 7 bases outside the gene matches. Germline CDR1 reads SNHLY; CDR2 reads FYNNEI. The CDR3 region has the DNA TGTGCCAGTTCCCGGGACAGAGATTCACCCCTCCACTTT. Amino acids: CASSRDRDSPLHF.

The chain couples TRBV6-6 to TRBJ1-2; D possibly corresponds to TRBD1 (6 bases). Trimming shortened V by 4 bases and J by 8 bases, and 11 bases separated the two germline ends. The CDR3 runs 12 residues. Germline CDR1 and CDR2: MNHNY and SVGAGI (reference sequence). For the CDR3, the DNA is TGTGCCAGCAGTTTGCCAGGGGTCGGCTACACCTTC. This sequence encodes CASSLPGVGYTF.

This clone was detected a few times. This chain connects TRBV25-1 to TRBJ2-5, with D maybe TRBD1 (6 bases). The V end lost 4 bases, the J end lost 2 bases, and 11 bases lay between the germline ends. This CDR3 contains 14 residues. Per germline, CDR1 MGHDK and CDR2 SYGVNS. The CDR3 spells CASSGTGFQETQYF. CDR3 in DNA: TGTGCCAGCAGTGGAACAGGGTTTCAAGAGACCCAGTACTTC.

The CDR3 here is CASGDFHGGDNEKLFF. Written as DNA, the CDR3 is TGCGCCAGCGGAGACTTCCACGGGGGGGATAATGAAAAACTGTTTTTT. The V and J genes are TRBV4-3 and TRBJ1-4; maybe TRBD1 (5 bases). Trimming stripped 8 bases from V and 4 bases from J, with 20 bases between. Germline values: CDR1 LGHNA, CDR2 YSLEER. The CDR3 spans 16 residues.

The chain combines TRBV19 with TRBJ2-3; TRBD2 might be the D (5 bases). The CDR3 loop spans 14 amino acids. Trimming took 7 bases from V and 1 from J, leaving 12 bases between them. From germline, CDR1 is LNHDA and CDR2 SQIVND (reference sequence). CDR3 sequence: CASMDLVGTDTQYF. The CDR3 nucleotides are TGTGCCAGTATGGACTTGGTGGGCACAGATACGCAGTATTTT. The entire variable domain, with the rest obtained from reference TRBV19 and TRBJ2-3, is as follows: DGGITQSPKYLFRKEGQNVTLSCEQNLNHDAMYWYRQDPGQGLRLIYYSQIVNDFQKGDIAEGYSVSREKKESFPLTVTSAQKNPTAFYLCASMDLVGTDTQYFGPGTRLTVL.

The chain uses TRBV9 and TRBJ2-1, with 7 nucleotides matching TRBD1. Germline V gene data show CDR1 as SGDLS and CDR2 as YYNGEE. Losses at the gene ends were 0 bases for V and 9 bases for J; bases not matched to a gene: 12. The CDR3 is 16 amino acids. The CDR3 DNA follows: TGTGCCAGCAGCGTAGCCCTGACAGGGTTCCTGCTTGAGCAGTTCTTC. Its protein product is CASSVALTGFLLEQFF.

The chain employs TRBV12-5 and TRBJ1-2, with D possibly matching TRBD1 (5 bases). The V gene's germline CDR1 is LGHNT and CDR2 FRNRAP. The length of the CDR3 is 12 residues. The germline V and J ends were trimmed by 6 bases and 0 bases, with 5 bases remaining between them. The DNA of the CDR3 is TGTGCTAGTGGACAGGCTAACTATGGCTACACCTTC. It translates to CASGQANYGYTF.

The rearrangement links TRBV5-1 to TRBJ2-1; D call uncertain. Trimming pared 6 bases from V and 5 bases from J, leaving 6 bases between. This CDR3 has 11 residues. From germline, CDR1 is SGHRS and CDR2 YFSETQ. The CDR3 protein is CASNLNNEQFF. The CDR3 bases are TGCGCCAGCAACCTAAACAATGAGCAGTTCTTC.

The chain employs TRBV4-2 and TRBJ2-1, with 10 bases aligning to TRBD2. This CDR3 is built from 15 residues. Germline CDR1 and CDR2: LGHNA and YNFKEQ. Losses at the gene ends were 1 base for V and 14 bases for J; bases not matched to a gene: 11. CDR3 loop: CASSQASGGAVLEFF. The CDR3, as DNA: TGTGCCAGCAGCCAAGCGAGCGGGGGGGCCGTATTGGAGTTCTTC.

The V call is TRBV7-2, the J call TRBJ2-1; TRBD2 matches 11 bases. V dropped 0 bases and J dropped 5; count of bases not matched to a gene: 3. Germline V lookup: CDR1 SGHTA, CDR2 FQGNSA. CDR3 length: 16 residues. For the CDR3, the DNA is TGTGCCAGCAGCTTAGCCGGGACTAGCGGTAACAATGAGCAGTTCTTC. Translation gives CASSLAGTSGNNEQFF.

The rearrangement links TRBV19 to TRBJ2-7; weak D call: TRBD1 (6 bases). Germline values: CDR1 LNHDA, CDR2 SQIVND (reference sequence). The CDR3 has 12 residues. V shed 7 bases and J shed 0 bases, with 7 bases lying between them. The CDR3 sequence: CASKGDSYEQYF. DNA for the CDR3: TGTGCCAGTAAGGGGGACTCCTACGAGCAGTACTTC. The variable domain in full, with the rest retrieved from reference TRBV19 and TRBJ2-7, is DGGITQSPKYLFRKEGQNVTLSCEQNLNHDAMYWYRQDPGQGLRLIYYSQIVNDFQKGDIAEGYSVSREKKESFPLTVTSAQKNPTAFYLCASKGDSYEQYFGPGTRLTVT.

This rearrangement joins TRBV19 to TRBJ1-1; D perhaps matches TRBD1 (5 bases). This CDR3 has 16 residues. V shed 3 bases and J shed 1 base, with 15 bases lying between them. Germline V gene data show CDR1 as LNHDA and CDR2 as SQIVND (reference sequence). The CDR3 is CASSMGGSWQNTEAFF. The CDR3 region has the DNA TGTGCCAGTAGTATGGGGGGTAGTTGGCAGAACACTGAAGCTTTCTTT.

The J gene is TRBJ2-5, the V gene TRBV7-9, with a weak D call TRBD2 (5 bases). Germline CDR1 is SEHNR and CDR2 is FQNEAQ (reference sequence). The V and J ends lost 4 bases and 2 bases respectively, with 11 bases between them. This CDR3 has 14 residues. The CDR3 bases are TGTGCCAGCAGCTCAGACACTAGACAAGAGACCCAGTACTTC. Encoded protein: CASSSDTRQETQYF.

The V call is TRBV2, the J call TRBJ2-7, with 11 bases that match TRBD2. After removal of 0 bases from V and 5 bases from J, the junction contained 6 bases not matched to a gene. CDR3 length equals 16 residues. CDR1 and CDR2 from the germline V gene are SNHLY and FYNNEI. The CDR3 sequence is CASSEARLAGGHEQYF. As DNA, the CDR3 is TGTGCCAGCAGTGAAGCGCGGCTAGCGGGAGGCCACGAGCAGTACTTC.

The J gene is TRBJ2-3, the V gene TRBV6-6, with D uncertain. With 6 bases removed from V and 7 bases from J, the gap between germline ends came to 11 bases. The CDR3 consists of 12 residues. Germline values: CDR1 MNHNY, CDR2 SVGAGI (reference sequence). This CDR3 reads CASSQLSNTQYF. Here the CDR3 DNA reads TGTGCCAGCAGCCAACTATCAAATACGCAGTATTTT.

V is TRBV7-8 and J is TRBJ2-7; 10 nucleotides agree with TRBD2. Germline values: CDR1 SGHVS, CDR2 FQNEAQ. The CDR3 is made up of 18 amino acids. J lost 0 bases, V lost 4 bases, and 12 bases had no gene match. CDR3 DNA sequence: TGTGCCAGCAGCTCCGGACTAGCGGAATCCGTGAGCTCCTACGAGCAGTACTTC. Its protein product is CASSSGLAESVSSYEQYF. Based on the CDR3 plus reference TRBV7-8 and TRBJ2-7, the full variable domain is GAGVSQSPRYKVAKRGQDVALRCDPISGHVSLFWYQQALGQGPEFLTYFQNEAQLDKSGLPSDRFFAERPEGSVSTLKIQRTQQEDSAVYLCASSSGLAESVSSYEQYFGPGTRLTVT.

V gene TRBV7-6 combines with J gene TRBJ1-2, with 8 nucleotides matching TRBD1. J gave up 7 bases and V 5 bases, and 12 bases lay outside the gene matches. There are 15 residues in the CDR3. CDR1 is SGHVS, CDR2 FNYEAQ, per germline. The CDR3 loop is CASSPTPTGESGYTF. In DNA, the CDR3 is TGTGCCAGCAGCCCTACCCCGACAGGGGAAAGTGGCTACACCTTC.

This chain links TRBV19 with TRBJ1-5; D not resolved. V was pared by 8 bases and J by 10 bases, with 24 bases between. The CDR3 totals 15 residues. Germline-derived CDR1 and CDR2 are LNHDA and SQIVND (reference sequence). CDR3 region: CASGPVGRGYDPQHF. As DNA, the CDR3 is TGTGCCAGTGGACCGGTGGGCAGAGGGTATGATCCCCAGCATTTT.

The chain employs TRBV11-2 and TRBJ2-3, with D unresolved. From germline, CDR1 is SGHAT and CDR2 FQNNGV. V was cut by 5 bases and J by 0 bases, with 9 bases left in between. The CDR3 sequence is 14 residues long. The CDR3 region is CASSILTSTDTQYF. The CDR3 bases are TGTGCCAGCAGCATCCTGACTAGCACAGATACGCAGTATTTT.

J is TRBJ2-2 and V is TRBV7-9, with D maybe TRBD2 (7 bases). V was trimmed by 7 bases and J by 1 base, leaving 13 bases between them. The CDR3 is 15 amino acids. CDR1 is SEHNR and CDR2 is FQNEAQ in the germline V gene (reference sequence). The CDR3: CASTQGGGNTGELFF. CDR3 nucleotides: TGTGCCAGCACCCAAGGGGGGGGGAACACCGGGGAGCTGTTTTTT.

The genes are TRBV28 and TRBJ2-7; 10 bases are shared with TRBD1. V was pared by 6 bases and J by 6 bases, with 5 bases of the junction left unmatched. The CDR3 totals 13 residues. Germline V lookup: CDR1 MDHEN, CDR2 SYDVKM. The CDR3 DNA is TGTGCCAGCAGCTGGGACAGGGGTTCCGAGCAGTACTTC. Its protein is CASSWDRGSEQYF.